This entry features one T cell receptor (beta chain) sequence. As handled by the study authors: Amplified reference gene primers provided the basis for estimating nucleated cell counts. Here immunoSEQ multiplex PCR was the method, and the copy in TCRdb shows in-frame clones only, minus some. V, J and clone size derive from that table, while D and trimming were established from the DNA sequence. The table has under 200,000 clones, around 81% seen once. This sample is drawn from a study of blood T cell repertoires in COVID-19. The wider study: Specimens from acute and convalescent COVID-19 originated in the United States, Italy and Spain.

The specimen was peripheral blood. The clonotype was recovered from a human donor with acute or convalescent COVID-19. The donor label of this sample is uncertain.

As DNA, the CDR3 is TGTGCCAGCAGCACCCGGACTAGCGCCTACAATGAGCAGTTCTTC. Protein product: CASSTRTSAYNEQFF. The rearrangement joins TRBV3-1 (or the pseudogene TRBV3-2) to TRBJ2-1, with 9 bases identical to TRBD2. V was clipped by 5 bases and J by 2 bases; unmatched bases: 4. The germline V gene encodes CDR1 LGHDT and CDR2 YNNKEL (reference sequence). The CDR3 consists of 15 residues.